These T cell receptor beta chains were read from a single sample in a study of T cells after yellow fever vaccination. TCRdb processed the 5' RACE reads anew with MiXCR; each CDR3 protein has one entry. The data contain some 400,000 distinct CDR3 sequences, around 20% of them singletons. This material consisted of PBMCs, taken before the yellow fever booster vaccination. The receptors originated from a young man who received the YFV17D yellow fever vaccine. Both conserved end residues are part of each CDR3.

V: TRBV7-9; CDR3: CASSFYDRGRGNEKLFF
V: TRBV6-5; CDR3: CASSYSTTGRNTEAFF
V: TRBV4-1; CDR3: CASSQDTGFAEQFF
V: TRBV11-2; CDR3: CASYAPWTSGDNEQFF
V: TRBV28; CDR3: CASSFQGTSDEQYF
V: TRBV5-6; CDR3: CASSSGNNQPQHF
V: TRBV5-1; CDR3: CASSLVLTDTQYF
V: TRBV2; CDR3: CASSVKVDSDGYTF
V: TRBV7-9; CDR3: CASSSGYQPQHF
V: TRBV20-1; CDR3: CRTPGDTEAFF
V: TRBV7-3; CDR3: CASSFPTGGTDTQYF
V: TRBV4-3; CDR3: CASSQGRKGNEKLFF
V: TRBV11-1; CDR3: CASSLAAEYGYTF
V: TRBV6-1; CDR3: CASSEAGNSPLHF
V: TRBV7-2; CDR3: CASSPTLTYGYTF
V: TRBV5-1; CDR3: CASSLASGSVNEQFF
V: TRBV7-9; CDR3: CASSSPGAKNIQYF
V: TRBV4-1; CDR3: CASSPRSGGATVDTQYF
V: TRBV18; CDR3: CASSTLPRGNSPLHF
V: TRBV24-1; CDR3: CATRRQKNTEAFF
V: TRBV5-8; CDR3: CASSTRAVSMNTEAFF
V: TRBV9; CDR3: CASSFSRAVSGNTIYF
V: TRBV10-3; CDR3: CAISEMGEGQPQHF
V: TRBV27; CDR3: CASNRGRETNTEAFF
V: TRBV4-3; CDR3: CASSQERWDTQYF
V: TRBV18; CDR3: CASSPENEQFF
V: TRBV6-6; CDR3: CASSSRLRGYNEQFF
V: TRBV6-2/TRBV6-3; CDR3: CASSYVPGQGAIEQFF
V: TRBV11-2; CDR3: CASSFSSAGGHNEQFF
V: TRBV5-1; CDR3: CASSLDSNYGYTF
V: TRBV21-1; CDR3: CASRQSLGQGRYYGYTF
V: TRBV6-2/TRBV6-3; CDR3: CASTPDWNTGELFF
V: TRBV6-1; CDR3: CASIPTPTDTQYF
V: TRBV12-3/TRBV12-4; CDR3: CASRIDSSATEAFF
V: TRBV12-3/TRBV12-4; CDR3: CASHTVGGAIAQFF
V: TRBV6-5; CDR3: CASSHQAADTQYF
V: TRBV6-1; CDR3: CASGGGNVETQYF
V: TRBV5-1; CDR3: CASSPNPGGNTGELFF
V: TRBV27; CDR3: CASSLPNRDTQYF
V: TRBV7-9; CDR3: CASSSPPRGQESYNEQFF